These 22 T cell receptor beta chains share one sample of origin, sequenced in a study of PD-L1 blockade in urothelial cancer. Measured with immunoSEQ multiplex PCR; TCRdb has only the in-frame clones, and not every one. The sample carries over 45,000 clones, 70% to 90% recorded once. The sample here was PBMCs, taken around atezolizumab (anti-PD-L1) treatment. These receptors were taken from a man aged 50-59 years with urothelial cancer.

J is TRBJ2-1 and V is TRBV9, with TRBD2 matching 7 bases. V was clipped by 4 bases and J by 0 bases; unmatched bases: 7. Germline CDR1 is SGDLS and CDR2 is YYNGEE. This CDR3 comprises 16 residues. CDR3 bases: TGTGCCAGCAGCTTGGGCGGGAGTCACTCCTACAATGAGCAGTTCTTC. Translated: CASSLGGSHSYNEQFF. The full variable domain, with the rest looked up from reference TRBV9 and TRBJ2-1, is DSGVTQTPKHLITATGQRVTLRCSPRSGDLSVYWYQQSLDQGLQFLIQYYNGEERAKGNILERFSAQQFPDLHSELNLSSLELGDSALYFCASSLGGSHSYNEQFFGPGTRLTVL.

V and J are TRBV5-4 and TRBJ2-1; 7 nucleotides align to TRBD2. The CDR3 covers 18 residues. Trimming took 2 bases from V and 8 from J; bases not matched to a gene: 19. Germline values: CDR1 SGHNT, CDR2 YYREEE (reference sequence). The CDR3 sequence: CASSLRVQSGLGSDEQFF. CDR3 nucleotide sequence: TGTGCCAGCAGCTTACGTGTACAGTCAGGACTAGGTTCCGATGAGCAGTTCTTC.

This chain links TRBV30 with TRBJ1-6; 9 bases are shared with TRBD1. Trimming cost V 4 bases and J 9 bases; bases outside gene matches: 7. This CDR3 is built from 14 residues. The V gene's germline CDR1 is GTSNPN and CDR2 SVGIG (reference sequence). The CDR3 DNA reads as TGTGCCTGGAATTCCGGGACAGGGCTTTCACCCCTCCACTTT. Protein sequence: CAWNSGTGLSPLHF.

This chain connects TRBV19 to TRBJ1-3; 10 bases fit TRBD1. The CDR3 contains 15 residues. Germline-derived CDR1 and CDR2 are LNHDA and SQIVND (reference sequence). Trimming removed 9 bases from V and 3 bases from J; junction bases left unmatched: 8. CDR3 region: CASTRQGARGNTIYF. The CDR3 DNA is TGTGCCAGCACCCGACAGGGGGCTCGTGGAAACACCATATATTTT.

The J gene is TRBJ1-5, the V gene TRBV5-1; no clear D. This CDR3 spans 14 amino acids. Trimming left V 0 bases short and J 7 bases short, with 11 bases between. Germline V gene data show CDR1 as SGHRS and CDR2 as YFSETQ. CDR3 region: CASSLDGVGQPQHF. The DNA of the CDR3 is TGCGCCAGCAGCTTGGATGGAGTCGGCCAGCCCCAGCATTTT.

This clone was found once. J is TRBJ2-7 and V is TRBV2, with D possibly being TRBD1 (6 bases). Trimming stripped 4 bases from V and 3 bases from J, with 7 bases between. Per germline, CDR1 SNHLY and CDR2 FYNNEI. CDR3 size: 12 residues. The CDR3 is CASSGGGYEQYF. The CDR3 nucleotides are TGTGCCAGCAGTGGAGGGGGCTACGAGCAGTACTTC.

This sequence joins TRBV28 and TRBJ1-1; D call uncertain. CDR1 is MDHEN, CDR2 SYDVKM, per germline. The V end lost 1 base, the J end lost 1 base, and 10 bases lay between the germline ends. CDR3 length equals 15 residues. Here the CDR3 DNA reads TGTGCCAGCAGTTTATACGGTGGGCCGAACACTGAAGCTTTCTTT. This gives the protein CASSLYGGPNTEAFF. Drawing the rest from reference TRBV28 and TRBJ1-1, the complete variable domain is DVKVTQSSRYLVKRTGEKVFLECVQDMDHENMFWYRQDPGLGLRLIYFSYDVKMKEKGDIPEGYSVSREKKERFSLILESASTNQTSMYLCASSLYGGPNTEAFFGQGTRLTVV.

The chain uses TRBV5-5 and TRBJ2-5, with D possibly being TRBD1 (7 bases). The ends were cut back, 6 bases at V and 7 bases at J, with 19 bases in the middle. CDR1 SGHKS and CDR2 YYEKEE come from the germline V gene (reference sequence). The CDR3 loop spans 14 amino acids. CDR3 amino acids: CASNPGQGEVTQYF. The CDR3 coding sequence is TGTGCCAGCAACCCCGGGCAGGGGGAGGTGACCCAGTACTTC.

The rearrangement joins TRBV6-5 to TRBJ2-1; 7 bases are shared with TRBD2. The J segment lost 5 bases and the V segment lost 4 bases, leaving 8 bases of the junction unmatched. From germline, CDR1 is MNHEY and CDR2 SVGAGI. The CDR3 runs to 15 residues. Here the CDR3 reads CASSSLAAGDNEQFF. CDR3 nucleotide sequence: TGTGCCAGCAGTTCCCTTGCGGCGGGAGACAATGAGCAGTTCTTC.

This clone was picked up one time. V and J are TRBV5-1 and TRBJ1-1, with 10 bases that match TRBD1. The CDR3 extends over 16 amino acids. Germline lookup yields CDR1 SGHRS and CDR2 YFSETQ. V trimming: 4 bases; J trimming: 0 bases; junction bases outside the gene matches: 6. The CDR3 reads CASSPPGQGMNTEAFF. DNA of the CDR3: TGCGCCAGCAGCCCACCGGGACAGGGGATGAACACTGAAGCTTTCTTT.

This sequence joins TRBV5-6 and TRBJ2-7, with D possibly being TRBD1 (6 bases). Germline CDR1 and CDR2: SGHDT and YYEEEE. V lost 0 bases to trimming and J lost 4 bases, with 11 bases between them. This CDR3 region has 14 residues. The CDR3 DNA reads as TGTGCCAGCAGCTTGGTTGGCAGGGGATACGAGCAGTACTTC. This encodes CASSLVGRGYEQYF. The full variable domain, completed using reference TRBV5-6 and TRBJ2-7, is DAGVTQSPTHLIKTRGQQVTLRCSPKSGHDTVSWYQQALGQGPQFIFQYYEEEERQRGNFPDRFSGHQFPNYSSELNVNALLLGDSALYLCASSLVGRGYEQYFGPGTRLTVT.

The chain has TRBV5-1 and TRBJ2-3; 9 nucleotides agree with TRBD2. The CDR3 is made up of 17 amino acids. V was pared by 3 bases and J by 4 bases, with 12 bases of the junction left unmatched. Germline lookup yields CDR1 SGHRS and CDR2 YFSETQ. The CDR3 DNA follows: TGCGCCAGCAGCTATCGCGCGGGGGGGGTTTGGGCAGATACGCAGTATTTT. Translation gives CASSYRAGGVWADTQYF.

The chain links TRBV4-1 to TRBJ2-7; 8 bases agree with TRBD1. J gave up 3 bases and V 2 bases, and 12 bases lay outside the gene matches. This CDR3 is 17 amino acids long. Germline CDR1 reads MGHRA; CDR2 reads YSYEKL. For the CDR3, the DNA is TGCGCCAGCAGCCAAACTTTCTCAGGACAGGGAAACTACGAGCAGTACTTC. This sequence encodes CASSQTFSGQGNYEQYF.

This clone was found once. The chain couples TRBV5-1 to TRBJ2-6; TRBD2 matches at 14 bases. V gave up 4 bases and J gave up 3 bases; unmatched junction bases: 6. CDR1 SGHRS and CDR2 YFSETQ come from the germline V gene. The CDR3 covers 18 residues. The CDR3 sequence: CASSTGTSGSFGANVLTF. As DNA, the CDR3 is TGCGCCAGCAGCACCGGGACTAGCGGGAGCTTTGGGGCCAACGTCCTGACTTTC.

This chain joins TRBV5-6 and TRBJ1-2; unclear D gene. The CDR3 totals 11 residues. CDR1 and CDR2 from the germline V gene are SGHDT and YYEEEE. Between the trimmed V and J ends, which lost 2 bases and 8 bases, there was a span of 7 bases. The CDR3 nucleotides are TGTGCCAGCAGCTTCCGTCTAGGCTACACCTTC. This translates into CASSFRLGYTF.

The CDR3 is CASSRGGWTGELFF. CDR3 nucleotide sequence: TGTGCCAGCAGCCGCGGGGGATGGACCGGGGAGCTGTTTTTT. V is TRBV5-8 and J is TRBJ2-2, with 7 positions matching TRBD2. Germline V lookup: CDR1 SGHTS, CDR2 YDEGEE. The CDR3 totals 14 residues. V lost 4 bases, J lost 5 bases, and 5 bases stayed unmatched.

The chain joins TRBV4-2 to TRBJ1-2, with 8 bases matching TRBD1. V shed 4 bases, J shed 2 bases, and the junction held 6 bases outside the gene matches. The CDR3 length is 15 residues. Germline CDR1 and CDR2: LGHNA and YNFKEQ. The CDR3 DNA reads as TGTGCCAGCAGCCCCTACAGGGGGAAGAACTATGGCTACACCTTC. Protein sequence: CASSPYRGKNYGYTF.

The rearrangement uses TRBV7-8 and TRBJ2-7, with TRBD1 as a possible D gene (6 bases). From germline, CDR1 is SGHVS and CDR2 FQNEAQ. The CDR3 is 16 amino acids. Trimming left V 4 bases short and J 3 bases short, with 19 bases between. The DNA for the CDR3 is TGTGCCAGCAGCTCCAGCAGGGGTCATAGGGACTACGAGCAGTACTTC. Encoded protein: CASSSSRGHRDYEQYF.

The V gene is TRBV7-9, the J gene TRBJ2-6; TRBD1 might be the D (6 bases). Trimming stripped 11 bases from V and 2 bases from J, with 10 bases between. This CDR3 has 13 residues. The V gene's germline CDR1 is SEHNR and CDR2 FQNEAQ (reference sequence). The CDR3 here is CAYRVAGANVLTF. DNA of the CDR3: TGTGCCTACAGGGTAGCTGGGGCCAACGTCCTGACTTTC.

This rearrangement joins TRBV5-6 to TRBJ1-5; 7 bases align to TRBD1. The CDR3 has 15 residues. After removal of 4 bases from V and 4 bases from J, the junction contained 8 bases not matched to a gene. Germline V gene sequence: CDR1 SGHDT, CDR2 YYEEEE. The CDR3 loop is CASSRRDSWNQPQHF. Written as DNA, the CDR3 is TGTGCCAGCAGCCGCCGGGACAGTTGGAATCAGCCCCAGCATTTT.

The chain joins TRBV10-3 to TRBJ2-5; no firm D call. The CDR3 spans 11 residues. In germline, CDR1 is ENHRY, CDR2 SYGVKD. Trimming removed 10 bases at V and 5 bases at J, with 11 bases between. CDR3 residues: CATGSRETQYF. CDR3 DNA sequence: TGTGCCACCGGGTCCCGGGAGACCCAGTACTTC.

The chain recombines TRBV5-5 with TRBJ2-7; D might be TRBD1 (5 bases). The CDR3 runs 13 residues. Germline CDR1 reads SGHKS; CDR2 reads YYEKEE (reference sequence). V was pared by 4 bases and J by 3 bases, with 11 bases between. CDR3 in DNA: TGTGCCAGCAGCACCTACGACAGCTACGAGCAGTACTTC. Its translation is CASSTYDSYEQYF.